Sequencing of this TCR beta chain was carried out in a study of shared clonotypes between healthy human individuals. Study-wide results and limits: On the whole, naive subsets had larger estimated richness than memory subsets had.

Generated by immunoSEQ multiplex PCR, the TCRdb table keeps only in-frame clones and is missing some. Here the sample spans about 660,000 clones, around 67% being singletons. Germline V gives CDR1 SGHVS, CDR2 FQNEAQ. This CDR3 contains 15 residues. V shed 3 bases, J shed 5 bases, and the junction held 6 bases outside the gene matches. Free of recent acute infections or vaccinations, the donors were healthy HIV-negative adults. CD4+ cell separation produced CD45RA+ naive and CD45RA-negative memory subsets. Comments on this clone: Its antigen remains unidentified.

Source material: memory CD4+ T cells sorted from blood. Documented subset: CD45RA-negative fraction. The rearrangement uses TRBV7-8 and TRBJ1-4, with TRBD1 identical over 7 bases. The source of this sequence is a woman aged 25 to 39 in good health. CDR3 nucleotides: TGTGCCAGCAGCTTGAACAGGGGCAAGAATGAAAAACTGTTTTTT. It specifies CASSLNRGKNEKLFF.